What follows are 7 T cell receptor beta chains derived from one specimen sequenced in a study. TCRdb re-called the RT-PCR reads with MiXCR, one entry per CDR3 protein. This sample has around 700,000 distinct CDR3 sequences, with over 12% found just once. The source material was memory CD4+ T cells from blood. Receptors originate from a female donor in good health, serving as a healthy control.

Many counts were recorded for this clonotype. V usage is TRBV20-1 and J usage is TRBJ2-5, with D unclear. V was pared by 3 bases and J by 7 bases, with 15 bases between. Germline assignment: CDR1 DFQATT and CDR2 SNEGSKA (reference sequence). This CDR3 is built from 13 residues. The CDR3 here is CSASGGYLGTQYF. CDR3 sequence (DNA): TGCAGTGCTAGTGGTGGATACCTAGGGACCCAGTACTTC.

The chain uses TRBV15 and TRBJ1-2; perhaps TRBD1 as D (5 bases). Germline V gene sequence: CDR1 LNHNV, CDR2 YYDKDF (reference sequence). Trimming left V 1 base short and J 1 base short, with 19 bases between. This CDR3 comprises 18 residues. CDR3: CATSRGRQGGWDNYGYTF. The CDR3 DNA reads TGTGCCACCAGCAGAGGACGGCAGGGAGGGTGGGATAACTATGGCTACACCTTC.

The V call is TRBV25-1, the J call TRBJ2-1, with a possible D match to TRBD2 (6 bases). Trimming cost V 6 bases and J 10 bases, with 22 bases left between them. CDR3 length equals 15 residues. Germline assignment: CDR1 MGHDK and CDR2 SYGVNS. The CDR3 here is CASSWGGDESREQFF. The CDR3 coding sequence is TGTGCCAGCAGCTGGGGCGGGGACGAATCTCGGGAGCAGTTCTTC.

A remark on this clonotype: The junction departs from germline at one end; a sequencing error may be responsible. V is TRBV5-3 and J is TRBJ2-3; TRBD1 or TRBD2 may be the D gene (6 bases each). TRBV5-3 is marked as an open reading frame, function uncertain. This CDR3 comprises 15 residues. The CDR3 loop is CTRSLDRGQGDTQYF. In nucleotides, the CDR3 is TGTACCAGAAGCTTGGATCGGGGGCAGGGAGATACGCAGTATTTT.

There are a few counts of this clonotype. The chain uses TRBV7-6 and TRBJ2-1; possible D gene TRBD2, 7 bases. The V gene's germline CDR1 is SGHVS and CDR2 FNYEAQ. The CDR3 covers 17 residues. Trimming removed 2 bases at V and 5 bases at J, with 19 bases between. The CDR3 DNA sequence: TGTGCCAGCAGCTTAAGAGGGGGGGGTGACAGAAACAATGAGCAGTTCTTC. It specifies CASSLRGGGDRNNEQFF.

There are many counts of this clonotype. The chain joins TRBV5-1 to TRBJ2-1; D gene unclear. The ends were cut back, 4 bases at V and 10 bases at J, with 12 bases in the middle. Germline V CDR1 and CDR2: SGHRS, YFSETQ. The CDR3 has 12 amino acids. The CDR3 DNA is TGCGCCAGCAGCGTGACCCTACCGGAGCAGTTCTTC. Translating it yields CASSVTLPEQFF.

The J gene is TRBJ2-1, the V gene TRBV5-1; D may be TRBD2 (5 bases). Trimming shortened V by 1 base and J by 4 bases, and 12 bases separated the two germline ends. This CDR3 has 15 amino acids. The germline V gene has CDR1 SGHRS and CDR2 YFSETQ. The CDR3 coding sequence is TGCGCCAGCAGCTTGCAACTAGGGTTTTACAATGAGCAGTTCTTC. It translates to CASSLQLGFYNEQFF.